Each of the 8 T cell receptor beta chains below was sequenced from the same sample in a study of T cell responses to AZD1222 COVID-19 vaccine. Only in-frame clones appear in the TCRdb table, and some are missing; sequencing was by immunoSEQ multiplex PCR. In the table there are 170,000 or so clones, 85% to 95% of which are singletons. The sample consisted of peripheral blood, taken on day 0 of AZD1222 vaccination. The receptors were gathered from an adult in good health.

CDR3 DNA: TGTGCCAGCAGCTTAATTAGCGGATACAATGAGCAGTTCTTC. This translates into CASSLISGYNEQFF. This chain uses TRBV7-2 with TRBJ2-1, with D possibly matching TRBD2 (6 bases). This CDR3 comprises 14 residues. In germline, CDR1 is SGHTA, CDR2 FQGNSA. The V end lost 2 bases, the J end lost 4 bases, and 9 bases lay between the germline ends.

V and J are TRBV14 and TRBJ1-6; D is undetermined. V was pared by 1 base and J by 7 bases, with 14 bases between. CDR1 and CDR2 from the germline V gene are SGHDN and FVKESK. The CDR3 extends over 16 amino acids. CDR3 loop: CASSQGRSSLNSPLHF. The CDR3 nucleotides are TGTGCCAGCAGCCAAGGGCGGTCTTCGTTGAATTCACCCCTCCACTTT.

The chain combines TRBV11-2 with TRBJ2-3, with no clear D. Trimming removed 1 base at V and 3 bases at J, with 8 bases between. CDR3 length: 14 residues. In germline, CDR1 is SGHAT, CDR2 FQNNGV. The CDR3 nucleotides read TGTGCCAGCAGCTTAGCTATCCATACAGATACGCAGTATTTT. It yields the protein CASSLAIHTDTQYF.

The chain joins TRBV19 to TRBJ2-1; 9 bases are a match to TRBD2. The length of the CDR3 is 15 residues. Trimming cost V 3 bases and J 8 bases; bases outside gene matches: 8. Germline V gives CDR1 LNHDA, CDR2 SQIVND (reference sequence). This chain's CDR3 is CASSMGRGGPYEQFF. The CDR3 DNA reads as TGTGCCAGTAGTATGGGGCGGGGGGGCCCCTATGAGCAGTTCTTC.

The rearrangement uses TRBV10-3 and TRBJ1-5; no clear D gene. V lost 2 bases, J lost 6 bases, and 11 bases lay in between. This CDR3 contains 14 residues. The germline V gene encodes CDR1 ENHRY and CDR2 SYGVKD. CDR3 nucleotides: TGTGCCATCAGTGAGGGGGTGGAAGGTCAGCCCCAGCATTTT. It codes for CAISEGVEGQPQHF.

J is TRBJ2-1 and V is TRBV11-2; 8 nucleotides match TRBD2. The junction had 2 bases not matched to a gene; V was cut back by 0 bases and J by 4 bases. This CDR3 is built from 15 residues. The germline gives CDR1 SGHAT, CDR2 FQNNGV. CDR3 in amino acids: CASSLEPSGYNEQFF. The DNA for the CDR3 is TGTGCCAGCAGCTTAGAACCTAGCGGGTACAATGAGCAGTTCTTC.

This CDR3 reads CASSQGTGRPNEKLFF. As DNA, the CDR3 is TGTGCCAGCAGCCAGGGAACGGGACGCCCAAATGAAAAACTGTTTTTT. The V gene is TRBV4-2, the J gene TRBJ1-4, with D perhaps matching TRBD1 (5 bases). The CDR3 has 16 residues. V lost 3 bases and J 5 bases, leaving 16 bases between the germline ends. CDR1 and CDR2 (germline): LGHNA, YNFKEQ.

In this sample, this clone turned up once. The chain combines TRBV18 with TRBJ2-7; unclear D gene. Deletions cut 6 bases from V and 2 bases from J, with 5 bases between. This CDR3 contains 11 residues. CDR1 is KGHSH, CDR2 LQKENI, per germline. CDR3 in amino acids: CASSSTYEQYF. CDR3 nucleotide sequence: TGTGCCAGCTCGTCGACCTACGAGCAGTACTTC.